The clone carrying this T cell receptor (beta chain) has only a few counts. Its antigen is still unknown. TCRdb passed the 5' RACE reads through MiXCR, listing each CDR3 protein once. The sample contains 200,000 to 300,000 distinct CDR3 sequences, roughly 32% of which appear only once. The CDR3 has 18 amino acids. V gave up 2 bases and J gave up 4 bases; unmatched junction bases: 14. These data originate in a study of CD8 T cells in ankylosing spondylitis. Study observations and caveats: Characteristic, it appeared, of ankylosing spondylitis blood was a TCR beta motif of about eight highly homologous variants. There was reportedly significant enrichment of clones that were disease-linked in matched ankylosing spondylitis synovial fluid.

The chain uses TRBV12-3 or TRBV12-4 and TRBJ2-3; TRBD1 agrees at 8 bases. Sequences were obtained from blood, either unsorted or a sorted T cell fraction (not recorded which). The clonotype originates from a male donor with ankylosing spondylitis or in good health (not recorded which). This chain's CDR3 is CASSLTLDRAPGADTQYF. CDR3 nucleotides: TGTGCCAGCAGTTTAACCCTGGACAGGGCGCCGGGGGCAGATACGCAGTATTTT.